Shown below are 21 T cell receptor beta chains from a single sample sequenced in a study of blood T cell repertoires in COVID-19. Data came from immunoSEQ multiplex PCR; TCRdb stores just in-frame clones and leaves some out. The profile shows about 180,000 clones, 88% of them singletons. The sample was peripheral blood. These receptors all come from a woman in her twenties or thirties with acute or convalescent COVID-19.

The rearrangement links TRBV30 to TRBJ1-1; 7 bases align to TRBD1. This CDR3 has 13 residues. The ends lost 0 bases at V and 11 bases at J; junction bases unmatched: 9. Germline CDR1 GTSNPN, CDR2 SVGIG (reference sequence). The CDR3 spells CAWSVLQGVDAFF. The CDR3 DNA reads as TGTGCCTGGAGTGTACTTCAGGGGGTGGATGCTTTCTTT.

The V call is TRBV5-1, the J call TRBJ1-1; D is perhaps TRBD1 (5 bases). CDR1 and CDR2 from the germline V gene are SGHRS and YFSETQ. Trimming pared 1 base from V and 2 bases from J, leaving 9 bases between. This CDR3 comprises 14 residues. The CDR3 here is CASSLSRTNTEAFF. CDR3 nucleotide sequence: TGCGCCAGCAGCTTGAGTCGGACAAACACTGAAGCTTTCTTT.

The chain couples TRBV7-9 to TRBJ1-2, with a tentative D call TRBD1 (5 bases). The CDR3 runs 15 residues. Trimming cost V 3 bases and J 3 bases, with 14 bases left between them. Germline V gives CDR1 SEHNR, CDR2 FQNEAQ (reference sequence). The CDR3 is CASSFLMQGDYGYTF. In DNA, the CDR3 is TGTGCCAGCAGCTTTCTGATGCAGGGTGACTATGGCTACACCTTC.

V usage is TRBV7-2 and J usage is TRBJ1-2; D unclear. This CDR3 spans 13 amino acids. V was pared by 5 bases and J by 0 bases, with 7 bases between. Germline loops: CDR1 SGHTA, CDR2 FQGNSA. DNA for the CDR3: TGTGCCAGCAGCCCAGGCCCTAACTATGGCTACACCTTC. Its protein product is CASSPGPNYGYTF. The whole variable domain, remainder taken from reference TRBV7-2 and TRBJ1-2, is GAGVSQSPSNKVTEKGKDVELRCDPISGHTALYWYRQSLGQGLEFLIYFQGNSAPDKSGLPSDRFSAERTGGSVSTLTIQRTQQEDSAVYLCASSPGPNYGYTFGSGTRLTVV.

DNA for the CDR3: TGCGCCAGCGGGGACAGAGGTTCCGAGCAGTACTTC. Encoded protein: CASGDRGSEQYF. The rearrangement uses TRBV5-1 and TRBJ2-7; 7 bases match TRBD1. CDR1 is SGHRS and CDR2 is YFSETQ in the germline V gene. The V segment lost 7 bases and the J segment 6 bases; nucleotides outside the gene matches: 7. The CDR3 totals 12 residues.

CDR3 protein: CSATGLREQYF. Here the CDR3 DNA reads TGCAGTGCTACAGGGCTTCGGGAGCAGTACTTC. The chain uses TRBV20-1 and TRBJ2-7, with D perhaps matching TRBD1 (5 bases). Between the trimmed V and J ends, which lost 4 bases and 7 bases, there was a span of 11 bases. This CDR3 comprises 11 residues. CDR1 DFQATT and CDR2 SNEGSKA come from the germline V gene (reference sequence).

This chain connects TRBV14 to TRBJ1-1; the D gene is possibly TRBD1 (6 bases). This CDR3 has 14 amino acids. Trimming took 4 bases from V and 5 from J, leaving 14 bases between them. Germline loops: CDR1 SGHDN, CDR2 FVKESK. Here the CDR3 reads CASSLGGGHTEAFF. CDR3 sequence (DNA): TGTGCCAGCAGCCTAGGCGGGGGGCATACTGAAGCTTTCTTT. Combining the CDR3 with reference TRBV14 and TRBJ1-1 gives the whole variable domain EAGVTQFPSHSVIEKGQTVTLRCDPISGHDNLYWYRRVMGKEIKFLLHFVKESKQDESGMPNNRFLAERTGGTYSTLKVQPAELEDSGVYFCASSLGGGHTEAFFGQGTRLTVV.

This chain joins TRBV12-3 or TRBV12-4 and TRBJ1-1; D remains unclear. V shed 8 bases and J shed 8 bases, with 9 bases lying between them. The CDR3 consists of 10 residues. The CDR3 loop is CASRGGEAFF. CDR3 DNA sequence: TGTGCCAGCCGGGGAGGGGAAGCTTTCTTT.

This clone was seen once. The V gene is TRBV6-6, the J gene TRBJ2-7; D unresolved. V was clipped by 1 base and J by 7 bases, with 5 bases between them. There are 11 residues in the CDR3. Germline V gene data show CDR1 as MNHNY and CDR2 as SVGAGI (reference sequence). The CDR3 loop is CASSYYEEQYF. The CDR3 region has the DNA TGTGCCAGCAGTTACTACGAGGAGCAGTACTTC.

This sequence joins TRBV29-1 and TRBJ1-1, with 9 bases matching TRBD1. The CDR3 consists of 13 residues. V was pared by 4 bases and J by 4 bases, with 4 bases of the junction left unmatched. Germline V gene sequence: CDR1 SQVTM, CDR2 ANQGSEA. The CDR3 sequence: CSVGTGEGTEAFF. CDR3 bases: TGCAGCGTTGGGACAGGGGAGGGCACTGAAGCTTTCTTT. Looking up the rest from reference TRBV29-1 and TRBJ1-1 gives the full variable domain: SAVISQKPSRDICQRGTSLTIQCQVDSQVTMMFWYRQQPGQSLTLIATANQGSEATYESGFVIDKFPISRPNLTFSTLTVSNMSPEDSSIYLCSVGTGEGTEAFFGQGTRLTVV.

The V gene is TRBV24-1, the J gene TRBJ2-3; 7 bases line up with TRBD2. The V gene's germline CDR1 is KGHDR and CDR2 SFDVKD. This CDR3 is built from 14 residues. Trimming took 5 bases from V and 0 from J; bases not matched to a gene: 1. CDR3 in DNA: TGTGCCACCAGTGCAGCGGGGAGCACAGATACGCAGTATTTT. Protein: CATSAAGSTDTQYF.

This chain joins TRBV2 and TRBJ1-2; D may be TRBD1 (6 bases). V was trimmed by 7 bases and J by 3 bases, leaving 15 bases between them. This CDR3 region has 14 residues. Germline CDR1 and CDR2: SNHLY and FYNNEI. In DNA, the CDR3 is TGTGCCAGCAAACCCGGGGCAGGGGACTATGGCTACACCTTC. Its protein product is CASKPGAGDYGYTF.

The chain combines TRBV4-1 with TRBJ2-5; 10 nucleotides align to TRBD2. Germline V gene data show CDR1 as MGHRA and CDR2 as YSYEKL. This CDR3 has 15 residues. The junction had 2 bases not matched to a gene; V was cut back by 0 bases and J by 4 bases. CDR3 nucleotides: TGCGCCAGCAGCCAAGATAGCGGGAGGTTAGAGACCCAGTACTTC. Its translation is CASSQDSGRLETQYF.

The V gene is TRBV12-3 or TRBV12-4, the J gene TRBJ2-1, with 7 bases matching TRBD2. This CDR3 is built from 13 residues. V gave up 3 bases and J gave up 8 bases; unmatched junction bases: 4. CDR3 loop: CASSFGGRYEQFF. The CDR3 region has the DNA TGTGCCAGCAGTTTTGGCGGGAGATATGAGCAGTTCTTC.

The chain combines TRBV10-2 with TRBJ2-7; a weak D match, TRBD2 (5 bases). CDR1 WSHSY and CDR2 SAAADI come from the germline V gene. Trimming removed 8 bases at V and 1 base at J, with 18 bases between. The CDR3 spans 15 residues. CDR3 in amino acids: CASLSGTGVSYEQYF. In DNA form, the CDR3 reads TGCGCCAGCCTGTCCGGCACCGGGGTATCCTACGAGCAGTACTTC.

This clone showed up just once. The rearrangement links TRBV5-4 to TRBJ2-1; TRBD2 agrees at 9 bases. The junction had 7 bases not matched to a gene; V was cut back by 4 bases and J by 14 bases. The CDR3 extends over 12 amino acids. Germline V gene sequence: CDR1 SGHNT, CDR2 YYREEE (reference sequence). CDR3 in amino acids: CASSRSGSPEFF. CDR3 DNA: TGTGCCAGCAGCCGTAGCGGGAGTCCGGAGTTCTTC.

This rearrangement joins TRBV27 to TRBJ1-1; D remains ambiguous. The length of the CDR3 is 15 residues. Germline V CDR1 and CDR2: MNHEY, SMNVEV (reference sequence). V gave up 6 bases and J gave up 0 bases, with 14 bases separating them. CDR3 residues: CASSRGGPMNTEAFF. The CDR3 nucleotides are TGTGCCAGCAGCCGGGGAGGGCCCATGAACACTGAAGCTTTCTTT.

This chain joins TRBV15 and TRBJ1-5, with D uncertain. There are 16 residues in the CDR3. V shed 0 bases and J shed 5 bases, with 14 bases lying between them. Germline V gives CDR1 LNHNV, CDR2 YYDKDF (reference sequence). The CDR3 here is CATSRDVASRDQPQHF. The DNA of the CDR3 is TGTGCCACCAGCAGAGATGTGGCCAGCCGGGATCAGCCCCAGCATTTT. The whole variable domain, filled in from reference TRBV15 and TRBJ1-5, reads DAMVIQNPRYQVTQFGKPVTLSCSQTLNHNVMYWYQQKSSQAPKLLFHYYDKDFNNEADTPDNFQSRRPNTSFCFLDIRSPGLGDTAMYLCATSRDVASRDQPQHFGDGTRLSIL.

The rearrangement uses TRBV6-5 and TRBJ2-1; 7 positions match TRBD2. CDR3 size: 14 residues. CDR1 and CDR2 (germline): MNHEY, SVGAGI. The trim removed 8 bases at V and 7 bases at J, leaving 11 bases unmatched. The CDR3 nucleotides are TGTGCCAGCTTCTTTTCGGGAGGAAGTAATGAGCAGTTCTTC. Translated: CASFFSGGSNEQFF.

V gene TRBV7-8 combines with J gene TRBJ2-2, with a weak D call TRBD1 (6 bases). Germline V gives CDR1 SGHVS, CDR2 FQNEAQ. The CDR3 spans 13 residues. Trimming pared 11 bases from V and 5 bases from J, leaving 15 bases between. CDR3 DNA sequence: TGTGCCCAAGGGGGTCCGCGAACCGGGGAGCTGTTTTTT. Amino acids: CAQGGPRTGELFF.

This chain uses TRBV18 with TRBJ2-7, with 8 bases matching TRBD1. Germline V lookup: CDR1 KGHSH, CDR2 LQKENI. Trimming at V came to 3 bases and at J to 0 bases, leaving 7 bases not matched to a gene. The CDR3 loop spans 16 amino acids. For the CDR3, the DNA is TGTGCCAGCTCACCGGGCCTGGGACAGGCCTCCTACGAGCAGTACTTC. Encoded protein: CASSPGLGQASYEQYF.